This T cell receptor (beta chain) was identified during a study of T cell repertoires in cytomegalovirus infection. Background on the study: Public TCR beta signatures were indicative of both CMV infection and a matching HLA type.

Germline V gene lookup returns CDR1 SGHTA and CDR2 FQGTGA. The V gene lost 5 bases and the J gene lost 0 bases, with 11 bases spanning the gap. CDR3 length: 15 amino acids. Whole-study results and caveats: CMV-specific HLA-C-restricted TCR beta clonotypes dominated the ex vivo response. People with CMV and the relevant HLA were identified by cumulative public TCR beta family frequency.

MiXCR, run by TCRdb on the reads, gives a single entry per CDR3 protein. The data show approximately 290,000 distinct CDR3 sequences, about 26% seen once. This clonotype has just a few counts. Antigen specificity is unknown. This TCR came from a human donor in good health (CMV status not recorded). Some clones in this sample may be carry-over from other donors' samples. The genes are TRBV7-3 and TRBJ2-1, with D maybe TRBD1 (6 bases). Sequenced input: PBMCs. This CDR3 reads CASSVQGSSYNEQFF. CDR3 bases: TGTGCCAGCAGCGTTCAGGGGAGCTCCTACAATGAGCAGTTCTTC.